A single sample gave rise to the 28 T cell receptor beta chains below, sequenced in a study of blood T cell repertoires in COVID-19. Only in-frame clones appear in the TCRdb table, and some are missing; sequencing was by immunoSEQ multiplex PCR. The sample includes about 200,000 clones, roughly 77% of them seen just once. Input material: peripheral blood. The receptors come from a woman in her forties with COVID-19, enrolled during active disease.

This clone was seen a few times. This sequence joins TRBV4-1 and TRBJ1-2, with TRBD1 as a possible D gene (5 bases). Looked up from germline, CDR1 is MGHRA and CDR2 is YSYEKL. This CDR3 comprises 15 residues. Trimming removed 2 bases at V and 6 bases at J, with 16 bases between. The CDR3 DNA reads TGCGCCAGCAGCCAACCCGGACACCGAGTGAATGGCTACACCTTC. Translating it yields CASSQPGHRVNGYTF.

The CDR3 spells CASRDQGRTSNTGELFF. Here the CDR3 DNA reads TGCGCCAGCAGGGACCAGGGTCGCACGTCGAACACCGGGGAGCTGTTTTTT. J is TRBJ2-2 and V is TRBV4-1, with a possible D match to TRBD1 (5 bases). Trimming took 6 bases from V and 0 from J, leaving 17 bases between them. The germline gives CDR1 MGHRA, CDR2 YSYEKL. This CDR3 region has 17 residues.

The chain links TRBV18 to TRBJ1-6; no definite D call. CDR3 length equals 13 residues. Trimming removed 2 bases from V and 8 bases from J, with 7 bases in between. The germline V gene encodes CDR1 KGHSH and CDR2 LQKENI. CDR3: CASSPERDSPLHF. Written as DNA, the CDR3 is TGTGCCAGCTCACCAGAGAGGGATTCACCCCTCCACTTT.

The chain joins TRBV5-1 to TRBJ2-2; no definite D call. The length of the CDR3 is 14 residues. The germline gives CDR1 SGHRS, CDR2 YFSETQ. V gave up 3 bases and J gave up 2 bases, with 8 bases separating them. The CDR3 reads CASSSGSNTGELFF. CDR3 DNA: TGCGCCAGCAGCTCCGGGTCTAACACCGGGGAGCTGTTTTTT.

CDR3 sequence reads: CASSQVVRGSAGELFF. CDR3 coding DNA: TGTGCCAGCAGCCAAGTCGTTCGTGGGAGCGCCGGGGAGCTGTTTTTT. The V call is TRBV4-2, the J call TRBJ2-2, with a tentative D call TRBD2 (5 bases). Germline lookup yields CDR1 LGHNA and CDR2 YNFKEQ. V was trimmed by 1 base and J by 6 bases, leaving 15 bases between them. CDR3 length: 16 amino acids.

This chain uses TRBV3-1 (or the pseudogene TRBV3-2) with TRBJ2-7; a weak D match, TRBD1 (7 bases). Germline V gives CDR1 LGHDT, CDR2 YNNKEL (reference sequence). With 1 base removed from V and 9 bases from J, the gap between germline ends came to 25 bases. The CDR3 is 17 residues long. The CDR3 is CASSQGPITGPQGGQYF. The CDR3, as DNA: TGTGCCAGCAGCCAAGGTCCCATCACCGGGCCGCAGGGGGGGCAGTACTTC.

The chain couples TRBV7-2 to TRBJ1-4; no reliable D call. Germline CDR1 reads SGHTA; CDR2 reads FQGNSA. Trimming left V 5 bases short and J 5 bases short, with 15 bases between. This CDR3 comprises 15 residues. The chain's CDR3 is CASSRGGQPNEKLFF. In DNA form, the CDR3 reads TGTGCCAGCAGCCGCGGAGGGCAGCCGAATGAAAAACTGTTTTTT.

V and J are TRBV19 and TRBJ1-5, with 10 bases lining up with TRBD1. V shed 8 bases and J 2 bases; nucleotides not matched to a gene: 12. CDR1 and CDR2 from the germline V gene are LNHDA and SQIVND (reference sequence). The CDR3 spans 17 residues. The CDR3 protein is CASQKSRDRGGNQPQHF. CDR3 DNA sequence: TGTGCCAGTCAGAAAAGCCGGGACAGGGGTGGCAATCAGCCCCAGCATTTT.

The V gene is TRBV9, the J gene TRBJ2-2; D may be TRBD2 (6 bases). Germline V gene data show CDR1 as SGDLS and CDR2 as YYNGEE. V dropped 0 bases and J dropped 8 bases, with 11 bases sitting between them. This CDR3 has 14 residues. CDR3 sequence: CASSVVAGGGELFF. CDR3 nucleotide sequence: TGTGCCAGCAGCGTAGTGGCCGGAGGGGGGGAGCTGTTTTTT. Full variable domain (rest looked up from reference TRBV9 and TRBJ2-2): DSGVTQTPKHLITATGQRVTLRCSPRSGDLSVYWYQQSLDQGLQFLIQYYNGEERAKGNILERFSAQQFPDLHSELNLSSLELGDSALYFCASSVVAGGGELFFGEGSRLTVL.

The genes are TRBV3-1 (or the pseudogene TRBV3-2) and TRBJ1-5, with D perhaps TRBD1 (6 bases). Germline CDR1 and CDR2: LGHDT and YNNKEL (reference sequence). V lost 5 bases to trimming and J lost 7 bases, with 15 bases between them. The CDR3 loop spans 14 amino acids. For the CDR3, the DNA is TGTGCCAGCAGCGCAGGCAGGGGCGGGCAGCCCCAGCATTTT. Its translation: CASSAGRGGQPQHF.

This clone was observed a handful of times. This sequence joins TRBV6-4 and TRBJ2-1, with TRBD2 as a possible D gene (6 bases). Germline CDR1 reads MRHNA; CDR2 reads SNTAGT. Trimming took off 5 bases at V and 8 bases at J, with 16 bases between the two ends. The CDR3 runs 14 residues. The CDR3 is CASSLTWRGDEQFF. DNA for the CDR3: TGTGCCAGCAGTCTGACGTGGCGGGGCGATGAGCAGTTCTTC.

The V gene is TRBV20-1, the J gene TRBJ2-1; maybe TRBD2 (6 bases). This CDR3 has 16 residues. Trimming removed 3 bases from V and 5 bases from J, with 20 bases in between. In germline, CDR1 is DFQATT, CDR2 SNEGSKA (reference sequence). The CDR3 DNA reads TGCAGTGCTAGTCCTGGGGGGACTTTCGGAAACAATGAGCAGTTCTTC. It encodes CSASPGGTFGNNEQFF.

CDR3 nucleotide sequence: TGTGCCAGTAGCCGACTCGTAGGTGCAGATACGCAGTATTTT. Amino acids: CASSRLVGADTQYF. The chain joins TRBV19 to TRBJ2-3; D not certain. The CDR3 is 14 amino acids. Trimming took 6 bases from V and 4 from J, leaving 14 bases between them. CDR1 and CDR2 (germline): LNHDA, SQIVND (reference sequence).

The gene calls are TRBV12-5 and TRBJ1-5; 8 bases align to TRBD1. This CDR3 is 14 amino acids long. The germline V gene encodes CDR1 LGHNT and CDR2 FRNRAP. With V trimmed by 7 bases and J by 4 bases, 6 bases remained unmatched. The CDR3, as DNA: TGTGCTAGTGCAGCGGGACAGGCGAATCAGCCCCAGCATTTT. Its protein product is CASAAGQANQPQHF.

This sequence joins TRBV9 and TRBJ1-5; TRBD1 agrees at 9 bases. Germline CDR1 reads SGDLS; CDR2 reads YYNGEE. Trimming removed 3 bases from V and 0 bases from J; junction bases left unmatched: 1. This CDR3 is built from 15 residues. In DNA form, the CDR3 reads TGTGCCAGCAGCGGACAGGGGGATAGCAATCAGCCCCAGCATTTT. Protein sequence: CASSGQGDSNQPQHF.

The chain uses TRBV7-2 and TRBJ1-1; 9 bases map to TRBD1. J lost 5 bases, V lost 1 base, and 5 bases had no gene match. CDR1 and CDR2 from the germline V gene are SGHTA and FQGNSA. CDR3 length: 15 residues. DNA for the CDR3: TGTGCCAGCAGCTTAGACCGGGACAGGGATACTGAAGCTTTCTTT. This codes for CASSLDRDRDTEAFF.

The V call is TRBV7-9, the J call TRBJ1-1; the D is unclear. The germline V gene encodes CDR1 SEHNR and CDR2 FQNEAQ (reference sequence). This CDR3 spans 13 amino acids. V was cut by 1 base and J by 9 bases, with 12 bases left in between. The CDR3 DNA is TGTGCCAGCAGCTTAGGCGGGCAATTCCAAGCTTTCTTT. Its translation: CASSLGGQFQAFF.

The table lists this clone with a few counts. This chain links TRBV30 with TRBJ2-1; a weak D match, TRBD2 (5 bases). This CDR3 spans 17 amino acids. V lost 1 base and J 0 bases, leaving 16 bases between the germline ends. Germline V lookup: CDR1 GTSNPN, CDR2 SVGIG (reference sequence). The CDR3 loop reads CAWSALGSGRSYNEQFF. The CDR3 DNA reads TGTGCCTGGAGTGCCCTAGGGAGCGGACGCTCCTACAATGAGCAGTTCTTC.

The chain links TRBV2 to TRBJ1-1, with D possibly TRBD1 on 6 matching bases. The germline V and J ends were trimmed by 6 bases and 4 bases, with 12 bases remaining between them. The CDR3 has 13 residues. In germline, CDR1 is SNHLY, CDR2 FYNNEI. The CDR3 DNA sequence: TGTGCCAGCAGGCTGACAGGCATCACTGAAGCTTTCTTT. Translation: CASRLTGITEAFF.

This chain links TRBV2 with TRBJ2-3; no firm D call. The CDR3 covers 14 residues. Trimming shortened V by 3 bases and J by 1 base, and 8 bases separated the two germline ends. From germline, CDR1 is SNHLY and CDR2 FYNNEI. The CDR3 loop reads CASSELSGTDTQYF. DNA for the CDR3: TGTGCCAGCAGTGAGCTAAGCGGCACAGATACGCAGTATTTT.

The chain uses TRBV6-5 and TRBJ1-1, with unresolved D. Between the trimmed V and J ends, which lost 6 bases and 6 bases, there was a span of 20 bases. Germline values: CDR1 MNHEY, CDR2 SVGAGI. This CDR3 contains 15 residues. DNA of the CDR3: TGTGCCAGCAGCACTAGGAGGGCGCCGATGGCTGAAGCTTTCTTT. It specifies CASSTRRAPMAEAFF.

The V and J genes are TRBV3-1 (or the pseudogene TRBV3-2) and TRBJ1-1; TRBD1 aligns across 7 bases. The CDR3 has 14 residues. Losses at the gene ends were 7 bases for V and 1 base for J; bases not matched to a gene: 6. The germline CDR1 and CDR2 sequences are LGHDT and YNNKEL (reference sequence). CDR3 nucleotides: TGTGCCAGCACCAGGAGGGGGCGGAACACTGAAGCTTTCTTT. Translation: CASTRRGRNTEAFF.

The genes are TRBV19 and TRBJ1-2, with 9 bases aligning to TRBD1. The CDR3 runs 15 residues. CDR1 LNHDA and CDR2 SQIVND come from the germline V gene (reference sequence). The J segment lost 3 bases and the V segment lost 3 bases, leaving 5 bases of the junction unmatched. This CDR3 reads CASSIGGDRDYGYTF. The CDR3 DNA reads as TGTGCCAGTAGTATCGGCGGGGACAGGGACTATGGCTACACCTTC.

V is TRBV18 and J is TRBJ2-3; D is unclear. V was trimmed by 3 bases and J by 6 bases, leaving 10 bases between them. Germline CDR1 and CDR2: KGHSH and LQKENI. This CDR3 is 13 amino acids long. This CDR3 reads CASSPNFRDTQYF. CDR3 DNA sequence: TGTGCCAGCTCACCGAATTTCAGGGATACGCAGTATTTT.

The CDR3 DNA reads as TGTGCCAGCAGTAGGGCGTCGGGGGAGCAGTACTTC. This sequence encodes CASSRASGEQYF. This chain joins TRBV5-4 and TRBJ2-7, with D possibly matching TRBD2 (5 bases). This CDR3 region has 12 residues. Trimming took off 5 bases at V and 7 bases at J, with 13 bases between the two ends. Germline values: CDR1 SGHNT, CDR2 YYREEE (reference sequence).

This clone was seen a single time. The V and J genes are TRBV20-1 and TRBJ2-7; D is undetermined. In germline, CDR1 is DFQATT, CDR2 SNEGSKA (reference sequence). V was trimmed by 5 bases and J by 6 bases, leaving 11 bases between them. This CDR3 is 11 amino acids long. CDR3 bases: TGCAGTGCTCCTACAGACCGCGAGCAGTACTTC. Protein: CSAPTDREQYF.

This clone occurred once. The chain combines TRBV18 with TRBJ2-7; TRBD1 matches 7 bases. V gave up 2 bases and J gave up 3 bases; unmatched junction bases: 4. The CDR3 consists of 14 residues. CDR1 and CDR2 from the germline V gene are KGHSH and LQKENI. CDR3 protein: CASSPVGQDYEQYF. The CDR3 bases are TGTGCCAGCTCACCAGTCGGACAGGACTACGAGCAGTACTTC.

This clone was seen a single time. The rearrangement joins TRBV3-1 (or the pseudogene TRBV3-2) to TRBJ2-7; a possible D gene is TRBD2 (7 bases). Trimming shortened V by 5 bases and J by 2 bases, and 13 bases separated the two germline ends. Per germline, CDR1 LGHDT and CDR2 YNNKEL (reference sequence). There are 14 residues in the CDR3. The CDR3 DNA follows: TGTGCCAGCAGCAACGGGGGGCGGACCTACGAGCAGTACTTC. It translates to CASSNGGRTYEQYF.